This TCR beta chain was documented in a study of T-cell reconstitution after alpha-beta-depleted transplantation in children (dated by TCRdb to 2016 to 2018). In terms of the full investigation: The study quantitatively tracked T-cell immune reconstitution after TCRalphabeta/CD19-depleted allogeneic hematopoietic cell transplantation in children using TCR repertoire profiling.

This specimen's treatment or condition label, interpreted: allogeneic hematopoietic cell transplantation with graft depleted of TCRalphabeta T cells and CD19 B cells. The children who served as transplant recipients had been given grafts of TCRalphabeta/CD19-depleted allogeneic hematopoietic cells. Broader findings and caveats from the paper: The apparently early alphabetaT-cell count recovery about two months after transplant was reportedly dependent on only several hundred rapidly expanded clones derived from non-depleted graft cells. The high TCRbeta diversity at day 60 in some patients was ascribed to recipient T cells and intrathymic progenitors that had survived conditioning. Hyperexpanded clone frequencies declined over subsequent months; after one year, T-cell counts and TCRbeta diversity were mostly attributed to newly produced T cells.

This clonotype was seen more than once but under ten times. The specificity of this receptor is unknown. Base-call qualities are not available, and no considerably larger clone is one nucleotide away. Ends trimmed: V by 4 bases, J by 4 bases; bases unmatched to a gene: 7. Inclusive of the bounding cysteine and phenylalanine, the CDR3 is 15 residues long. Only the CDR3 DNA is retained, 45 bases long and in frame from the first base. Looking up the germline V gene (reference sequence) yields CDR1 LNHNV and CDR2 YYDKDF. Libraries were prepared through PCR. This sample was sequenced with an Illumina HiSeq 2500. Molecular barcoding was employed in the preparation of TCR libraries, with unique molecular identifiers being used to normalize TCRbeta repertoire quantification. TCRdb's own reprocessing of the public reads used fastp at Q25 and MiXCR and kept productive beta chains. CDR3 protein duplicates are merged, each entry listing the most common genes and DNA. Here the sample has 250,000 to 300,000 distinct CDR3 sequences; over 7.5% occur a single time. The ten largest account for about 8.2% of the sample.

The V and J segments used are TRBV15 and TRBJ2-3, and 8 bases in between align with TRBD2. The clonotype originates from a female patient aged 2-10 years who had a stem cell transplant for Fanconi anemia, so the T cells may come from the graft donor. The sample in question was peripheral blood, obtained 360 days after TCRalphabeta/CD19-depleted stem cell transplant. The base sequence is TGTGCCACCAGCATTCCGGGACTAGACCCAGATACGCAGTATTTT. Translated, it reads CATSIPGLDPDTQYF.